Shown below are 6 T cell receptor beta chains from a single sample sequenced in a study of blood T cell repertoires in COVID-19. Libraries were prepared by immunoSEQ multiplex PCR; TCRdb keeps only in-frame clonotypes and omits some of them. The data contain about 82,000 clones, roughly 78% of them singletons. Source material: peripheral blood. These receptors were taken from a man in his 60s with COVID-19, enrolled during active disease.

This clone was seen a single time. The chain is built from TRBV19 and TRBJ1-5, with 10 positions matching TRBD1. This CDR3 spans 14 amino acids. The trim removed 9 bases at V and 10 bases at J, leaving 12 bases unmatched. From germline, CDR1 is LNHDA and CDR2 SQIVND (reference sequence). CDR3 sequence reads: CASHSWTGGDPQHF. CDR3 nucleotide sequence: TGTGCCAGCCACTCCTGGACAGGGGGGGATCCCCAGCATTTT.

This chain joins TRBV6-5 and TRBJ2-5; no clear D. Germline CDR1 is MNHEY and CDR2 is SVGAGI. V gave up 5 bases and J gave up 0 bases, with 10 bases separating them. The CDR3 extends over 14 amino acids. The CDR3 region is CASSPLVYQETQYF. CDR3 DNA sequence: TGTGCCAGCAGTCCTTTAGTGTACCAAGAGACCCAGTACTTC.

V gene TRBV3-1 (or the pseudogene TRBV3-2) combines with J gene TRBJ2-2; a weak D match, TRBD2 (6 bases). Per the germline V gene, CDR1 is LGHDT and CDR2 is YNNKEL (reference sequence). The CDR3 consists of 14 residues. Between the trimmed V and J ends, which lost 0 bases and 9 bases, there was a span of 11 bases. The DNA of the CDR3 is TGTGCCAGCAGCCAAGAGGCAGGGAGGAGGGAGCTGTTTTTT. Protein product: CASSQEAGRRELFF.

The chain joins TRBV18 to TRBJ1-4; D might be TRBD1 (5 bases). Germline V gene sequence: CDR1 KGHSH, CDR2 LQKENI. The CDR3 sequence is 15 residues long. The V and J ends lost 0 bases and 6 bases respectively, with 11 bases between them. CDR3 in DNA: TGTGCCAGCTCACCACCGGGCCGGGGGGATGAAAAACTGTTTTTT. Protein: CASSPPGRGDEKLFF.

CDR3 residues: CASSPGQGARGEQYF. CDR3 DNA: TGTGCCAGCAGCCCGGGACAGGGGGCGCGGGGGGAGCAGTACTTC. The chain combines TRBV13 with TRBJ2-7; 12 positions match TRBD1. Germline assignment: CDR1 PRHDT and CDR2 FYEKMQ (reference sequence). V lost 5 bases to trimming and J lost 7 bases; unmatched junction nucleotides: 9. The length of the CDR3 is 15 residues.

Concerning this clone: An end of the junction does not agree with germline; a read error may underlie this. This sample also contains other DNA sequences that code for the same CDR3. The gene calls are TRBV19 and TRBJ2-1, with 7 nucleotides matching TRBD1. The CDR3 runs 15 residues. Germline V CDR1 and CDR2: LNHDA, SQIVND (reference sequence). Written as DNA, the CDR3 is TGCGCCAGTAGACCGGACAGGAGCTCCTACAATGAGCAGTTCTTC. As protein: CASRPDRSSYNEQFF. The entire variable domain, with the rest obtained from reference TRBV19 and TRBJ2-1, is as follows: DGGITQSPKYLFRKEGQNVTLSCEQNLNHDAMYWYRQDPGQGLRLIYYSQIVNDFQKGDIAEGYSVSREKKESFPLTVTSAQKNPTAFYLCASRPDRSSYNEQFFGPGTRLTVL.